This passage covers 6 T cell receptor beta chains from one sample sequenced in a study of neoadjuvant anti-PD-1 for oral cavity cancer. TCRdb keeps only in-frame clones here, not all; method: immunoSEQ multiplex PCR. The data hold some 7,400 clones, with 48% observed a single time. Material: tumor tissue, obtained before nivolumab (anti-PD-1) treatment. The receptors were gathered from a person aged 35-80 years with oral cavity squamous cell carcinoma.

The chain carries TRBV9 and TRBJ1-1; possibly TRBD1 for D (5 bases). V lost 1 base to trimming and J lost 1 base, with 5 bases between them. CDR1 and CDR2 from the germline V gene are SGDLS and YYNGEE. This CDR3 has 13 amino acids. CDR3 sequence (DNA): TGTGCCAGCAGCGTACAGGGGAACACTGAAGCTTTCTTT. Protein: CASSVQGNTEAFF.

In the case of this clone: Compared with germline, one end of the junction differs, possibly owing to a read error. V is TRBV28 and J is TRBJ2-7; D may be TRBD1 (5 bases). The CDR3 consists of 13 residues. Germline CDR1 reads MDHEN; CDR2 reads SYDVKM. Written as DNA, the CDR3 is TGTGCCAGCAGCCCTCAGACAGCGAGACATCCAAGCTTC. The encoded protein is CASSPQTARHPSF.

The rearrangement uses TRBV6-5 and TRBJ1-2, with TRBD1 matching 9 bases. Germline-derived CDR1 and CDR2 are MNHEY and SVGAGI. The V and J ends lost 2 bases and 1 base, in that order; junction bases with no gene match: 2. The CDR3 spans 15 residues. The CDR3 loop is CASSYGQGNNYGYTF. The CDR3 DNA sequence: TGTGCCAGCAGTTACGGACAGGGGAATAACTATGGCTACACCTTC.

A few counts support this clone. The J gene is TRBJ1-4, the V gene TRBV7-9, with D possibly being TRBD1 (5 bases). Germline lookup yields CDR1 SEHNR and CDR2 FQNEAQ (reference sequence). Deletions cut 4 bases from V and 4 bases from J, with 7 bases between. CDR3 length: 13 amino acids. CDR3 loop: CASSSQVNEKLFF. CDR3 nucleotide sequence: TGTGCCAGCAGCTCACAGGTTAATGAAAAACTGTTTTTT.

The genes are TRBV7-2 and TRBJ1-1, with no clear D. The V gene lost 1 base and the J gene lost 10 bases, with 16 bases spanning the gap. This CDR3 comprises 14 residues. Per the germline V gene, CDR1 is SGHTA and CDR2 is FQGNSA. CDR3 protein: CASSLGSAFPGAFF. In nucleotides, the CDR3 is TGTGCCAGCAGCTTAGGATCGGCCTTCCCGGGAGCTTTCTTT. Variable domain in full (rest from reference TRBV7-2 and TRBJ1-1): GAGVSQSPSNKVTEKGKDVELRCDPISGHTALYWYRQSLGQGLEFLIYFQGNSAPDKSGLPSDRFSAERTGGSVSTLTIQRTQQEDSAVYLCASSLGSAFPGAFFGQGTRLTVV.

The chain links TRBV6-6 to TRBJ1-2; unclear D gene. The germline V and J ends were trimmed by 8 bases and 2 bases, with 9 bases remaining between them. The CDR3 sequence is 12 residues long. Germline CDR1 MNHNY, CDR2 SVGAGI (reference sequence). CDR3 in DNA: TGTGCCAGCCGCACAGTAAACTATGGCTACACCTTC. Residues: CASRTVNYGYTF.